One and the same sample provided the 21 T cell receptor beta chains below, sequenced in a study of a mutant IDH1 vaccine in newly diagnosed glioma. TCRdb keeps only in-frame clones here, not all; method: immunoSEQ multiplex PCR. The table includes approximately 70,000 clones, 79% detected once. Time point reported: baseline, week 1 (first vaccination visit). Documented treatment: pre-vaccination baseline after standard-of-care therapy. Material: PBMCs, obtained from a glioma patient treated with radiotherapy, temozolomide or both. The receptors originated from a man aged 50 to 59 with glioma.

The J gene is TRBJ2-7, the V gene TRBV30; 7 bases are shared with TRBD1. The CDR3 extends over 12 amino acids. V was clipped by 2 bases and J by 3 bases; unmatched bases: 1. CDR1 and CDR2 (germline): GTSNPN, SVGIG (reference sequence). The CDR3 nucleotides are TGTGCCTGGAGTAGGGACAGCTACGAGCAGTACTTC. Translating gives CAWSRDSYEQYF.

The J gene is TRBJ1-5, the V gene TRBV2, with 8 bases identical to TRBD1. The V gene's germline CDR1 is SNHLY and CDR2 FYNNEI. The CDR3 loop spans 14 amino acids. Losses at the gene ends were 7 bases for V and 7 bases for J; bases not matched to a gene: 9. This CDR3 is CASTPDRGSQPQHF. DNA of the CDR3: TGTGCCAGCACCCCCGACAGGGGTTCCCAGCCCCAGCATTTT.

This CDR3 is CASSLVSGDYGYTF. CDR3 sequence (DNA): TGTGCCAGCAGCTTGGTATCAGGGGACTATGGCTACACCTTC. V is TRBV5-4 and J is TRBJ1-2, with TRBD1 as a possible D gene (6 bases). Trimming pared 0 bases from V and 3 bases from J, leaving 9 bases between. Germline lookup yields CDR1 SGHNT and CDR2 YYREEE (reference sequence). The CDR3 contains 14 residues.

V is TRBV30 and J is TRBJ1-3; no definite D call. The V end lost 0 bases, the J end lost 1 base, and 13 bases lay between the germline ends. From germline, CDR1 is GTSNPN and CDR2 SVGIG (reference sequence). The CDR3 runs 16 residues. CDR3: CAWSVKQETSGNTIYF. In nucleotides, the CDR3 is TGTGCCTGGAGTGTAAAGCAGGAGACTTCTGGAAACACCATATATTTT.

For the CDR3, the DNA is TGTGCCAGCAGCTTACGACAGGGGAATACGGAGACCCAGTACTTC. This encodes CASSLRQGNTETQYF. V gene TRBV5-5 combines with J gene TRBJ2-5; 8 positions agree with TRBD1. V trimming: 2 bases; J trimming: 5 bases; junction bases outside the gene matches: 8. The CDR3 consists of 15 residues. CDR1 is SGHKS and CDR2 is YYEKEE in the germline V gene (reference sequence).

The rearrangement uses TRBV7-2 and TRBJ2-3, with D possibly being TRBD1 or TRBD2 (5 bases each). The V gene's germline CDR1 is SGHTA and CDR2 FQGNSA. The CDR3 spans 17 residues. V lost 0 bases and J 2 bases, leaving 15 bases between the germline ends. The CDR3 loop is CASSLAGTTVDTDTQYF. DNA for the CDR3: TGTGCCAGCAGCTTAGCGGGGACGACGGTGGACACAGATACGCAGTATTTT.

The gene calls are TRBV10-3 and TRBJ1-2; D remains ambiguous. Deletions cut 0 bases from V and 2 bases from J, with 10 bases between. Germline V lookup: CDR1 ENHRY, CDR2 SYGVKD. CDR3 size: 15 residues. The CDR3 nucleotides read TGTGCCATCAGTGAGTCCCGGAGTTTCAACTATGGCTACACCTTC. Translating it yields CAISESRSFNYGYTF.

The rearrangement uses TRBV30 and TRBJ2-7, with TRBD1 matching 10 bases. The CDR3 has 13 amino acids. The trim removed 3 bases at V and 2 bases at J, leaving 1 base unmatched. Germline loops: CDR1 GTSNPN, CDR2 SVGIG (reference sequence). For the CDR3, the DNA is TGTGCCTGGAGAGGACAGGGGGCCTACGAGCAGTACTTC. It specifies CAWRGQGAYEQYF.

The V gene is TRBV5-1, the J gene TRBJ1-2; D is unclear. Trimming shortened V by 0 bases and J by 4 bases, and 10 bases separated the two germline ends. The CDR3 extends over 14 amino acids. Germline V CDR1 and CDR2: SGHRS, YFSETQ. The CDR3 loop is CASSLAGVIYGYTF. The CDR3 nucleotides are TGCGCCAGCAGCTTGGCCGGGGTTATCTATGGCTACACCTTC.

This clone was counted a few times. The rearrangement joins TRBV7-9 to TRBJ2-5; D is uncertain. This CDR3 has 14 amino acids. V lost 5 bases, J lost 5 bases, and 15 bases lay in between. Germline V gene data show CDR1 as SEHNR and CDR2 as FQNEAQ (reference sequence). Here the CDR3 reads CASSKDGYDETQYF. In DNA, the CDR3 is TGTGCCAGCAGCAAAGATGGGTACGACGAGACCCAGTACTTC.

The chain is built from TRBV6-6 and TRBJ2-3; 7 positions match TRBD1. Germline loops: CDR1 MNHNY, CDR2 SVGAGI (reference sequence). Unmatched junction bases numbered 11, after V lost 7 bases and J lost 4 bases. This CDR3 has 15 residues. DNA for the CDR3: TGTGCCAGCACCACCCGATCGACAGGGCCAGATACGCAGTATTTT. Protein: CASTTRSTGPDTQYF.

By share, this clone ranks as medium-sized. This chain connects TRBV2 to TRBJ1-4, with a weak D call TRBD1 (5 bases). In germline, CDR1 is SNHLY, CDR2 FYNNEI. The CDR3 consists of 12 residues. Between the trimmed V and J ends, which lost 1 base and 12 bases, there was a span of 9 bases. The CDR3 sequence is CASSEVDTELFF. CDR3 bases: TGTGCCAGCAGTGAAGTGGACACAGAACTGTTTTTT. Drawing the rest from reference TRBV2 and TRBJ1-4, the complete variable domain is EPEVTQTPSHQVTQMGQEVILRCVPISNHLYFYWYRQILGQKVEFLVSFYNNEISEKSEIFDDQFSVERPDGSNFTLKIRSTKLEDSAMYFCASSEVDTELFFGSGTQLSVL.

The chain has TRBV7-2 and TRBJ2-2, with 10 positions matching TRBD2. V was clipped by 5 bases and J by 4 bases; unmatched bases: 4. Germline V gene sequence: CDR1 SGHTA, CDR2 FQGNSA. The CDR3 sequence is 15 residues long. CDR3: CASSPRLAGTGELFF. CDR3 sequence (DNA): TGTGCCAGCAGCCCTCGACTAGCGGGCACCGGGGAGCTGTTTTTT.

This clone was found a few times. This chain connects TRBV19 to TRBJ2-1, with D maybe TRBD1 (6 bases). Trimming took 3 bases from V and 7 from J, leaving 10 bases between them. The CDR3 is 13 residues long. The germline CDR1 and CDR2 sequences are LNHDA and SQIVND (reference sequence). DNA of the CDR3: TGTGCCAGTAGTATCCAGGGGCTGAATGAGCAGTTCTTC. Its translation is CASSIQGLNEQFF. The variable domain in full, with the rest retrieved from reference TRBV19 and TRBJ2-1, is DGGITQSPKYLFRKEGQNVTLSCEQNLNHDAMYWYRQDPGQGLRLIYYSQIVNDFQKGDIAEGYSVSREKKESFPLTVTSAQKNPTAFYLCASSIQGLNEQFFGPGTRLTVL.

V is TRBV4-1 and J is TRBJ1-4; TRBD1 agrees at 10 bases. The CDR3 consists of 16 residues. From germline, CDR1 is MGHRA and CDR2 YSYEKL. V lost 0 bases to trimming and J lost 10 bases; unmatched junction nucleotides: 8. The CDR3 nucleotides read TGCGCCAGCAGCCAAGATCGGACAGGGGGTGTAGGAAAACTGTTTTTT. Protein: CASSQDRTGGVGKLFF.

The rearrangement uses TRBV2 and TRBJ2-1, with TRBD2 matching 9 bases. Germline V lookup: CDR1 SNHLY, CDR2 FYNNEI. Trimming at V came to 6 bases and at J to 4 bases, leaving 7 bases not matched to a gene. CDR3 length: 15 amino acids. The CDR3 protein is CASRRGGQWYNEQFF. In nucleotides, the CDR3 is TGTGCCAGCAGGCGGGGGGGCCAGTGGTACAATGAGCAGTTCTTC.

Comment on this clone: At the DNA level, this CDR3 is encoded by other sequences in the same sample as well. V gene TRBV5-1 combines with J gene TRBJ1-1, with D uncertain. V shed 0 bases and J shed 2 bases, with 8 bases lying between them. The CDR3 sequence is 14 residues long. Germline loops: CDR1 SGHRS, CDR2 YFSETQ. CDR3 DNA sequence: TGCGCCAGCAGCTTGGGACACCAAAACACTGAAGCTTTCTTT. Translating it yields CASSLGHQNTEAFF.

V is TRBV30 and J is TRBJ1-5, with no clear D. The CDR3 is 13 residues long. Trimming stripped 0 bases from V and 4 bases from J, with 7 bases between. Germline CDR1 GTSNPN, CDR2 SVGIG (reference sequence). The CDR3 DNA reads TGTGCCTGGAGTGTAAGCCAGAATCAGCCCCAGCATTTT. This encodes CAWSVSQNQPQHF.

This chain connects TRBV2 to TRBJ1-2; possibly TRBD1 for D (5 bases). V was shortened by 6 bases and J by 8 bases, with 16 bases between the two germline ends. The CDR3 covers 13 residues. Germline values: CDR1 SNHLY, CDR2 FYNNEI. In DNA form, the CDR3 reads TGTGCCAGCAGCGCAGGGAAAACATTGGGCTACACCTTC. Protein: CASSAGKTLGYTF.

The V gene is TRBV6-4, the J gene TRBJ2-7; the D call may be TRBD1 or TRBD2 (6 bases each). Germline V CDR1 and CDR2: MRHNA, SNTAGT. The CDR3 loop spans 14 amino acids. Trimming stripped 8 bases from V and 3 bases from J, with 17 bases between. Here the CDR3 reads CASRGNRTVYEQYF. In DNA, the CDR3 is TGTGCCAGCCGGGGGAACCGGACAGTCTACGAGCAGTACTTC.

V and J are TRBV19 and TRBJ1-5, with a tentative D call TRBD1 (6 bases). Per the germline V gene, CDR1 is LNHDA and CDR2 is SQIVND (reference sequence). The CDR3 covers 14 residues. Trimming cost V 9 bases and J 0 bases, with 12 bases left between them. Here the CDR3 DNA reads TGTGCCAGAACGACAGGAGATAGCAATCAGCCCCAGCATTTT. Residues: CARTTGDSNQPQHF. The whole variable domain, remainder taken from reference TRBV19 and TRBJ1-5, is DGGITQSPKYLFRKEGQNVTLSCEQNLNHDAMYWYRQDPGQGLRLIYYSQIVNDFQKGDIAEGYSVSREKKESFPLTVTSAQKNPTAFYLCARTTGDSNQPQHFGDGTRLSIL.